The 30 T cell receptor beta chains presented below share a single source sample, sequenced in a study of shared clonotypes between healthy human individuals. Libraries were prepared by immunoSEQ multiplex PCR; TCRdb keeps only in-frame clonotypes and omits some of them. The sample carries about half a million clones, 60% to 85% recorded once. Sequenced input: PBMCs. The receptors here all came from a woman between 40 and 50 years old in good health. Some clones in this sample may be carry-over from other donors' samples.

This clone was detected only once. This sequence joins TRBV21-1 and TRBJ2-7; the DNA was not compared with TRBD1, the D call given in the table. TRBV21-1 is a recognized pseudogene. This CDR3 has 16 residues. CDR3 region: CASSKAPREGYYEQYF. In DNA, the CDR3 is TGTGCCAGCAGCAAAGCCCCCAGGGAAGGCTACTACGAGCAGTACTTC.

This rearrangement joins TRBV13 to TRBJ2-7; 9 bases line up with TRBD1. V was clipped by 5 bases and J by 7 bases; unmatched bases: 9. The germline gives CDR1 PRHDT, CDR2 FYEKMQ (reference sequence). This CDR3 is 14 amino acids long. The CDR3 protein is CASSPGQGTREQYF. In nucleotides, the CDR3 is TGTGCCAGCAGCCCTGGACAGGGGACGAGGGAGCAGTACTTC.

The table lists this clone with a count of one. The identical CDR3 is also encoded by other nucleotide sequences in the sample. The V call is TRBV28, the J call TRBJ2-7; D is unclear. This CDR3 contains 12 residues. The germline gives CDR1 MDHEN, CDR2 SYDVKM. Trimming removed 3 bases at V and 1 base at J, with 4 bases between. The CDR3 sequence: CASSFLSYEQYF. CDR3 bases: TGTGCCAGCAGTTTCTTATCCTACGAGCAGTACTTC.

The genes are TRBV19 and TRBJ2-2; D is unclear. The germline V and J ends were trimmed by 7 bases and 3 bases, with 6 bases remaining between them. Germline assignment: CDR1 LNHDA and CDR2 SQIVND (reference sequence). The CDR3 spans 12 residues. CDR3 DNA sequence: TGTGCCAGTATCCGGGACACCGGGGAGCTGTTTTTT. Protein: CASIRDTGELFF. Using reference TRBV19 and TRBJ2-2 for the parts outside the CDR3, the full variable domain is DGGITQSPKYLFRKEGQNVTLSCEQNLNHDAMYWYRQDPGQGLRLIYYSQIVNDFQKGDIAEGYSVSREKKESFPLTVTSAQKNPTAFYLCASIRDTGELFFGEGSRLTVL.

This clone was seen a handful of times. The genes are TRBV6-5 and TRBJ1-5, with D perhaps TRBD1 (6 bases). This CDR3 comprises 12 residues. Per the germline V gene, CDR1 is MNHEY and CDR2 is SVGAGI. V dropped 9 bases and J dropped 3 bases, with 9 bases sitting between them. The chain's CDR3 is CARGQNNQPQHF. The CDR3 DNA reads TGTGCCAGAGGACAGAACAATCAGCCCCAGCATTTT.

The chain recombines TRBV5-1 with TRBJ2-5; D is tentatively TRBD1 or TRBD2 (6 bases each). This CDR3 has 15 amino acids. Trimming removed 7 bases from V and 0 bases from J, with 16 bases in between. Germline CDR1 SGHRS, CDR2 YFSETQ. The CDR3 nucleotides are TGCGCCAGCCGTGAGGGGGGAGCATACCAAGAGACCCAGTACTTC. This sequence encodes CASREGGAYQETQYF.

The V and J genes are TRBV7-7 and TRBJ1-4, with 10 positions matching TRBD1. Germline V CDR1 and CDR2: SSHAT, FNYEAQ (reference sequence). The CDR3 is made up of 19 amino acids. V lost 5 bases to trimming and J lost 2 bases; unmatched junction nucleotides: 14. The CDR3 DNA reads TGTGCCAGCAGCCAGTTAGGTAGGACAGGGGGTGGGACTAATGAAAAACTGTTTTTT. It encodes CASSQLGRTGGGTNEKLFF.

The rearrangement uses TRBV30 and TRBJ2-7; D uncertain. Germline V gene lookup returns CDR1 GTSNPN and CDR2 SVGIG (reference sequence). V lost 1 base, J lost 3 bases, and 7 bases lay in between. This CDR3 is 12 amino acids long. CDR3 loop: CAWSAGGYEQYF. CDR3 bases: TGTGCCTGGAGTGCCGGCGGCTACGAGCAGTACTTC. Together with reference TRBV30 and TRBJ2-7, the CDR3 gives the full variable domain: SQTIHQWPATLVQPVGSPLSLECTVEGTSNPNLYWYRQAAGRGLQLLFYSVGIGQISSEVPQNLSASRPQDRQFILSSKKLLLSDSGFYLCAWSAGGYEQYFGPGTRLTVT.

This clone came up once. V gene TRBV9 combines with J gene TRBJ1-1; tentatively, D is TRBD1 (5 bases). The CDR3 is 14 amino acids. V shed 0 bases and J shed 2 bases, with 8 bases lying between them. Germline CDR1 is SGDLS and CDR2 is YYNGEE. CDR3 protein: CASSVGGRNTEAFF. CDR3 DNA: TGTGCCAGCAGCGTAGGGGGCCGTAACACTGAAGCTTTCTTT.

Comment on this clone: One junction end disagrees with the germline gene, perhaps due to a read error. The chain employs TRBV7-7 and TRBJ2-2; no definite D call. The CDR3 runs 14 residues. Looked up from germline, CDR1 is SSHAT and CDR2 is FNYEAQ (reference sequence). CDR3 sequence reads: CASSLVGRSGELFF. For the CDR3, the DNA is TGTGCTAGCAGCTTAGTGGGCAGGTCCGGGGAGCTGTTTTTT.

This clone appeared once. The chain carries TRBV7-2 and TRBJ2-7, with D perhaps assigned TRBD1 or TRBD2 (6 bases each). V lost 5 bases, J lost 2 bases, and 13 bases lay in between. The CDR3 runs 14 residues. From germline, CDR1 is SGHTA and CDR2 FQGNSA. The CDR3 region has the DNA TGTGCCAGCAGCACCGAGGGGGGCCCCTACGAGCAGTACTTC. Translating gives CASSTEGGPYEQYF.

This clone was counted a single time. This chain links TRBV7-2 with TRBJ1-2, with D tentatively TRBD1 (5 bases). The CDR3 is 14 amino acids. V was shortened by 5 bases and J by 3 bases, with 13 bases between the two germline ends. The germline V gene has CDR1 SGHTA and CDR2 FQGNSA. CDR3 region: CASSPGHPDYGYTF. The CDR3 DNA reads as TGTGCCAGCAGCCCAGGGCACCCTGACTATGGCTACACCTTC.

The chain joins TRBV27 to TRBJ1-1, with D maybe TRBD1 (5 bases). In germline, CDR1 is MNHEY, CDR2 SMNVEV (reference sequence). The CDR3 runs 15 residues. V lost 2 bases, J lost 0 bases, and 10 bases lay in between. CDR3 in amino acids: CASSLLAGLNTEAFF. For the CDR3, the DNA is TGTGCCAGCAGTTTACTGGCAGGGCTGAACACTGAAGCTTTCTTT.

The chain employs TRBV28 and TRBJ1-3; a possible D gene is TRBD1 (5 bases). Germline CDR1 is MDHEN and CDR2 is SYDVKM. The CDR3 length is 13 residues. Trimming cost V 8 bases and J 2 bases, with 10 bases left between them. CDR3 DNA: TGTGCCAGCCGGGTGGGGGCTGGAAACACCATATATTTT. Translating it yields CASRVGAGNTIYF.

V and J are TRBV28 and TRBJ2-4; 14 nucleotides line up with TRBD2. V dropped 5 bases and J dropped 0; count of bases not matched to a gene: 6. The CDR3 spans 18 residues. Germline V gene data show CDR1 as MDHEN and CDR2 as SYDVKM. CDR3 residues: CASSPGLAGDLAKNIQYF. DNA of the CDR3: TGTGCCAGCAGTCCGGGACTAGCGGGGGATCTAGCCAAAAACATTCAGTACTTC.

This clone has ten or more counts. This chain connects TRBV7-8 to TRBJ1-2; possible D gene TRBD1, 6 bases. CDR1 SGHVS and CDR2 FQNEAQ come from the germline V gene. The CDR3 consists of 13 residues. V lost 5 bases and J lost 7, with 14 bases in between. DNA for the CDR3: TGTGCCAGCAGCCCCCGGACAGTTCCTGGCTACACCTTC. It translates to CASSPRTVPGYTF.

V gene TRBV5-6 combines with J gene TRBJ1-6; TRBD1 agrees at 7 bases. In germline, CDR1 is SGHDT, CDR2 YYEEEE. The CDR3 contains 16 residues. V lost 4 bases to trimming and J lost 0 bases; unmatched junction nucleotides: 4. The CDR3 coding sequence is TGTGCCAGCAGCCCGGGACAGAGCTCCTATAATTCACCCCTCCACTTT. Protein product: CASSPGQSSYNSPLHF.

The chain recombines TRBV15 with TRBJ2-1; maybe TRBD1 (6 bases). CDR1 and CDR2 (germline): LNHNV, YYDKDF (reference sequence). CDR3 length: 14 residues. Trimming cost V 5 bases and J 5 bases, with 13 bases left between them. CDR3 nucleotides: TGTGCCACCAGCGGGCAGGGGACCCACAATGAGCAGTTCTTC. It specifies CATSGQGTHNEQFF.

This chain connects TRBV5-5 to TRBJ2-7; D is unclear. Germline assignment: CDR1 SGHKS and CDR2 YYEKEE (reference sequence). The length of the CDR3 is 15 residues. Trimming removed 2 bases from V and 0 bases from J, with 12 bases in between. In DNA form, the CDR3 reads TGTGCCAGCAGCTTATGGGCCGAGAGCTCCTACGAGCAGTACTTC. It yields the protein CASSLWAESSYEQYF. The whole variable domain, filled in from reference TRBV5-5 and TRBJ2-7, reads DAGVTQSPTHLIKTRGQQVTLRCSPISGHKSVSWYQQVLGQGPQFIFQYYEKEERGRGNFPDRFSARQFPNYSSELNVNALLLGDSALYLCASSLWAESSYEQYFGPGTRLTVT.

A remark on this clone: A far larger clone is one nucleotide away, so this likely arose from a read error. This specimen includes other DNA sequences encoding the same CDR3. The chain combines TRBV7-2 with TRBJ1-1; D is uncertain. V lost 1 base and J lost 0, with 0 bases in between. This CDR3 is built from 12 residues. CDR1 and CDR2 (germline): SGHTA, FQGNSA. The CDR3 DNA reads TGTGCCAGCAGCTTAGTGAACACTGAAGCTTTCTTT. Protein sequence: CASSLVNTEAFF.

There are a few counts of this clone. The gene calls are TRBV7-9 and TRBJ2-1, with 7 bases lining up with TRBD1. Germline V gene lookup returns CDR1 SEHNR and CDR2 FQNEAQ (reference sequence). The CDR3 length is 14 residues. With V trimmed by 1 base and J by 5 bases, 2 bases remained unmatched. The CDR3, as DNA: TGTGCCAGCAGCTTAGGACAGGGTGACAATGAGCAGTTCTTC. It specifies CASSLGQGDNEQFF. The full variable domain, in which reference TRBV7-9 and TRBJ2-1 provide the parts outside the CDR3, is DTGVSQNPRHKITKRGQNVTFRCDPISEHNRLYWYRQTLGQGPEFLTYFQNEAQLEKSRLLSDRFSAERPKGSFSTLEIQRTEQGDSAMYLCASSLGQGDNEQFFGPGTRLTVL.

This clone has just one count. V is TRBV2 and J is TRBJ1-5, with unresolved D. Deletions cut 5 bases from V and 3 bases from J, with 11 bases between. CDR1 and CDR2 from the germline V gene are SNHLY and FYNNEI. This CDR3 is built from 14 residues. The CDR3 nucleotides are TGTGCCAGCAGTTCCCGACGGAACAATCAGCCCCAGCATTTT. Its protein is CASSSRRNNQPQHF.

This clone was found a few times. V is TRBV7-2 and J is TRBJ2-5, with 7 bases that match TRBD2. V gave up 0 bases and J gave up 2 bases; unmatched junction bases: 12. Germline CDR1 and CDR2: SGHTA and FQGNSA. The CDR3 is 18 amino acids. CDR3 DNA: TGTGCCAGCAGCTTAGCCTTCGCTAGCGGCACTACTCAAGAGACCCAGTACTTC. Its translation: CASSLAFASGTTQETQYF.

The count of this clone is one. The chain links TRBV19 to TRBJ2-7; TRBD2 agrees at 11 bases. V shed 2 bases, J shed 7 bases, and the junction held 4 bases outside the gene matches. Germline V CDR1 and CDR2: LNHDA, SQIVND (reference sequence). The length of the CDR3 is 14 residues. The chain's CDR3 is CASSIPGLAEEQYF. Here the CDR3 DNA reads TGTGCCAGTAGTATACCGGGACTAGCGGAGGAGCAGTACTTC.

In this sample, this clone turned up once. The chain carries TRBV7-6 and TRBJ2-1; unclear D gene. V was shortened by 5 bases and J by 4 bases, with 15 bases between the two germline ends. Per the germline V gene, CDR1 is SGHVS and CDR2 is FNYEAQ. This CDR3 has 15 residues. Here the CDR3 DNA reads TGTGCCAGCAGCAACCTAGGTTGGCTTTACAATGAGCAGTTCTTC. Translating gives CASSNLGWLYNEQFF. Based on the CDR3 plus reference TRBV7-6 and TRBJ2-1, the full variable domain is GAGVSQSPRYKVTKRGQDVALRCDPISGHVSLYWYRQALGQGPEFLTYFNYEAQQDKSGLPNDRFSAERPEGSISTLTIQRTEQRDSAMYRCASSNLGWLYNEQFFGPGTRLTVL.

This chain connects TRBV6-1 to TRBJ2-3, with 8 bases identical to TRBD2. CDR3 size: 15 residues. Germline V gene lookup returns CDR1 MNHNS and CDR2 SASEGT. V was pared by 5 bases and J by 3 bases, with 7 bases of the junction left unmatched. CDR3 DNA sequence: TGTGCCAGCAGTCCCGGGGGGGGGAGGACAGATACGCAGTATTTT. Its protein is CASSPGGGRTDTQYF.

The chain couples TRBV5-1 to TRBJ2-2; 9 positions match TRBD1. The CDR3 sequence is 15 residues long. The junction had 6 bases not matched to a gene; V was cut back by 7 bases and J by 2 bases. Germline lookup yields CDR1 SGHRS and CDR2 YFSETQ. CDR3 DNA sequence: TGCGCCAGCGCACCGGGACAGGGAAACACCGGGGAGCTGTTTTTT. This gives the protein CASAPGQGNTGELFF.

The rearrangement uses TRBV6-5 and TRBJ1-6, with 7 bases identical to TRBD1. J was trimmed by 10 bases and V by 8 bases; bases with no gene match: 11. Germline CDR1 and CDR2: MNHEY and SVGAGI. The CDR3 is 14 residues long. CDR3 DNA sequence: TGTGCCAGCCGTACCAGGGGGAGGGACTCACCCCTCCACTTT. Protein product: CASRTRGRDSPLHF.

V is TRBV5-6 and J is TRBJ1-4; D uncertain. V lost 0 bases, J lost 7 bases, and 13 bases lay in between. The length of the CDR3 is 15 residues. The germline V gene has CDR1 SGHDT and CDR2 YYEEEE. Here the CDR3 reads CASSLVGARGEKLFF. The CDR3 DNA is TGTGCCAGCAGCTTGGTGGGAGCGCGTGGTGAAAAACTGTTTTTT.

DNA of the CDR3: TGTGCCAGCAGCCAAGAAGGTCGAGCGGGAGGGCCGACAGATACGCAGTATTTT. Translation gives CASSQEGRAGGPTDTQYF. The chain employs TRBV14 and TRBJ2-3, with 10 positions matching TRBD2. Germline values: CDR1 SGHDN, CDR2 FVKESK. The CDR3 is 18 amino acids. The V and J ends lost 0 bases and 3 bases, in that order; junction bases with no gene match: 9.